This T cell receptor beta chain is from a study of beta chain features in type 1 diabetes. Germline loops: CDR1 MGHRA, CDR2 YSYEKL. The junction had 7 bases not matched to a gene; V was cut back by 2 bases and J by 1 base. This CDR3 comprises 16 residues. Of the isolated RNA, all was reverse transcribed, and so the sequenced material was expressed TCRB transcripts. Assay: immunoSEQ multiplex PCR; the TCRdb copy retains only in-frame clones and omits some. Of 200,000 to 300,000 clones detected, roughly an eighth appear once; the ten largest clones hold about 0.027%. The rearrangement links TRBV4-1 to TRBJ2-5; TRBD1 aligns across 7 bases. This TCR derives from a woman in her thirties or forties in good health. Material for sequencing was naive CD4+ T cells from blood. The CDR3 spells CASSQRVAGGQETQYF. In DNA form, the CDR3 reads TGCGCCAGCAGCCAAAGAGTGGCAGGGGGCCAAGAGACCCAGTACTTC.